This T cell receptor beta chain appears in the sequencing data of a study of control samples from healthy donors and cancer patients. Germline CDR1 and CDR2: MDHEN and SYDVKM. The ends were cut back, 2 bases at V and 8 bases at J, with 4 bases in the middle. CDR3 length equals 12 residues. Only in-frame clones appear in the TCRdb table, and some are missing; sequencing was by immunoSEQ multiplex PCR. Of over 150,000 clones in the sample, 96% were seen once. Sequenced sample: blood. The sequence derives from a woman aged 25 to 39 in good health. The V call is TRBV28, the J call TRBJ1-6; D is uncertain. CDR3 residues: CASSLEYSPLHF. In DNA form, the CDR3 reads TGTGCCAGCAGTTTAGAGTATTCACCCCTCCACTTT.